This T cell receptor beta chain comes out of a study of OX40 agonist ivuxolimab in advanced cancers. Study at large: It was permissible to have had prior anti-PD-1, anti-PD-L1 or anti-CTLA-4 therapy, and around 41% had some. Study outcomes and limitations: Compared with others, partial responders at 0.1-3.0 mg/kg displayed clonal expansion among the lowest.

Using immunoSEQ multiplex PCR, the repertoire was profiled, and TCRdb retains in-frame clones only, with some absent. The sample contains around 66,000 clones, around 90% of which appear only once. This clone was detected only a few times. Its target is unknown. This CDR3 has 13 amino acids. Trimming pared 1 base from V and 1 base from J, leaving 4 bases between. Germline V CDR1 and CDR2: WNHNN, SYGVQD (reference sequence). This clonotype was sampled from an adult with an advanced solid tumor such as melanoma, head and neck, liver or kidney cancer. The chain links TRBV10-1 to TRBJ1-1; D ambiguous. Sequencing was performed on CD4+ or CD8+ T cells sorted from blood, taken in a trial of the OX40 agonist ivuxolimab. The chain's CDR3 is CASSEWRNTEAFF. The CDR3 DNA follows: TGCGCCAGCAGTGAGTGGAGGAACACTGAAGCTTTCTTT.